What follows is one T cell receptor beta chain and its context. This record belongs to a study of blood T cell repertoires in COVID-19. Study at large: Nucleic acid was either cDNA or gDNA, and it came from T cells, B-cell-depleted T cells, or PBMCs.

The CDR3 runs to 15 residues. Germline CDR1 KGHSH, CDR2 LQKENI. With V trimmed by 3 bases and J by 13 bases, 11 bases remained unmatched. TCRdb's table, derived via immunoSEQ multiplex PCR, lists solely in-frame clones and lacks some. The table lists roughly 150,000 clones, 84% of them singletons. This clonotype was sampled from a woman older than 75 with COVID-19, enrolled during active disease. The sequencing sample was made of peripheral blood. J is TRBJ1-6 and V is TRBV18; 8 nucleotides line up with TRBD1. For the CDR3, the DNA is TGTGCCAGCTCACCTAGGGCAGGGGGCTACCCGCCCCTCCACTTT. Encoded protein: CASSPRAGGYPPLHF.